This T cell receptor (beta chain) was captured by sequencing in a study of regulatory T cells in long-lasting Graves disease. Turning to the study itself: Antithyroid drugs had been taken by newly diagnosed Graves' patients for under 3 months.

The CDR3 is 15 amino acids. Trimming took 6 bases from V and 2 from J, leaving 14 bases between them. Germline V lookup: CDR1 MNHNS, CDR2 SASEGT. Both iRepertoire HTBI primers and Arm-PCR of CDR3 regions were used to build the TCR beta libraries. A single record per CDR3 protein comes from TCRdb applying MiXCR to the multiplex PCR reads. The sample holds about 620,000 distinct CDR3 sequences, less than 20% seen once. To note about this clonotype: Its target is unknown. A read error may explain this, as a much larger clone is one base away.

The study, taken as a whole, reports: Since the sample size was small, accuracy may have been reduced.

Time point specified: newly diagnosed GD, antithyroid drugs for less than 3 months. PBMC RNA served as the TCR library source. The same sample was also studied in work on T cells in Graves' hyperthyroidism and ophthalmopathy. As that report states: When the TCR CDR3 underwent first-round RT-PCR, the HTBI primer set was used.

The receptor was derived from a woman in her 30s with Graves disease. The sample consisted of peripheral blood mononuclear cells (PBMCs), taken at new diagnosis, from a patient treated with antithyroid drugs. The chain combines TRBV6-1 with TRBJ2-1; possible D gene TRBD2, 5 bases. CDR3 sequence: CASSGGGYPYNEQFF. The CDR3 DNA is TGTGCCAGCAGCGGCGGAGGATACCCCTACAATGAGCAGTTCTTC.